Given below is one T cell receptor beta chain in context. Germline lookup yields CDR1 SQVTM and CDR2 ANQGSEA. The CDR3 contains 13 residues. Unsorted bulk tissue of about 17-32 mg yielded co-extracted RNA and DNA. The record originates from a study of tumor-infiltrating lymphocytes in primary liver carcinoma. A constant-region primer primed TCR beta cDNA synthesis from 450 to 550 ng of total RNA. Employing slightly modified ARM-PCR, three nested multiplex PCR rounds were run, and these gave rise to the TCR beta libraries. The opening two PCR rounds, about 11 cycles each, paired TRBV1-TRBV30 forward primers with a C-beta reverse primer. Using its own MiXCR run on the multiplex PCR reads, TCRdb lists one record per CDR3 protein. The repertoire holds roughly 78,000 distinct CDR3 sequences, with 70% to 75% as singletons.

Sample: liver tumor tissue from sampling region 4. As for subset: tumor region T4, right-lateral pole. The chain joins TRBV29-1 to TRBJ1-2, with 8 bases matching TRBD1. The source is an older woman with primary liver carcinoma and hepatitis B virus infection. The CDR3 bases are TGCGGCATTGCGCAGGGGGCAGAGGATGGCTACACCTTC. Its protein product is CGIAQGAEDGYTF.